This T cell receptor (beta chain) is drawn from a study of shared clonotypes between healthy human individuals. A word on this clone: Its antigen is still unknown.

CDR3 size: 12 residues. The germline V gene encodes CDR1 SGDLS and CDR2 YYNGEE. V gave up 3 bases and J gave up 7 bases, with 7 bases separating them. Researchers divided each subset's genomic DNA evenly across several immunoSEQ plates. TCRdb's copy holds only in-frame clones and misses some; the assay was immunoSEQ multiplex PCR. This sample has more than 2 million clones; roughly 94% occur once, and the top ten carry roughly 0.13%. Study-wide results and limits: Since donors were few, the genetic and exposure-history diversity represented was limited. Larger estimated richness was generally seen in naive subsets than in memory subsets.

This sequence originates from a man aged 18 to 29 in good health. The genes are TRBV9 and TRBJ2-2; D uncertain. Sequences were obtained from naive CD4+ T cells sorted from blood. Subset here: CD45RA+ positively selected. CDR3 sequence reads: CASSADIGELFF. The CDR3 nucleotides read TGTGCCAGCAGCGCCGATATCGGGGAGCTGTTTTTT. The entire variable domain, with the rest obtained from reference TRBV9 and TRBJ2-2, is as follows: DSGVTQTPKHLITATGQRVTLRCSPRSGDLSVYWYQQSLDQGLQFLIQYYNGEERAKGNILERFSAQQFPDLHSELNLSSLELGDSALYFCASSADIGELFFGEGSRLTVL.